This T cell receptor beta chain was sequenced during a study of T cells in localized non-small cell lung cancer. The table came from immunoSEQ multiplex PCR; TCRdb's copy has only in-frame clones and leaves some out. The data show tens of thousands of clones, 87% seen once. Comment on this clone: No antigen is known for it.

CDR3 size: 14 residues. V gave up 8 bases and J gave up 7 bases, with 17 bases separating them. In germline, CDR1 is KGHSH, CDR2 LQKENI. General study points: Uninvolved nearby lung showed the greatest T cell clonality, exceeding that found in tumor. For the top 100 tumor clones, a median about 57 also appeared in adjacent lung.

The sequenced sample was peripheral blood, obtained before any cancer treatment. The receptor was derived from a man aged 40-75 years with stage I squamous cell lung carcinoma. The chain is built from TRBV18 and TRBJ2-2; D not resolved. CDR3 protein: CASPREDISGELFF. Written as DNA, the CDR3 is TGTGCCAGCCCTAGAGAAGATATAAGCGGGGAGCTGTTTTTT. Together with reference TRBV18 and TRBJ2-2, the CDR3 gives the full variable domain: NAGVMQNPRHLVRRRGQEARLRCSPMKGHSHVYWYRQLPEEGLKFMVYLQKENIIDESGMPKERFSAEFPKEGPSILRIQQVVRGDSAAYFCASPREDISGELFFGEGSRLTVL.